The entry below describes one T cell receptor (beta chain). Libraries of TCR beta came from iRepertoire HTBI primers plus Arm-PCR of CDR3 regions. MiXCR, applied by TCRdb to the multiplex PCR reads, yields one record per CDR3 protein. Among roughly 350,000 distinct CDR3 sequences listed, 15% to 20% were seen once. This entry belongs to a study of regulatory T cells in long-lasting Graves disease. The time point denotes: newly diagnosed GD, antithyroid drugs for less than 3 months. PBMC-extracted RNA yielded the TCR library. Germline V gene sequence: CDR1 SQVTM, CDR2 ANQGSEA. The ends were cut back, 3 bases at V and 6 bases at J, with 9 bases in the middle. The length of the CDR3 is 12 residues. The data were also submitted as part of a second study, on T cells in Graves' hyperthyroidism and ophthalmopathy.

Sequences were derived from peripheral blood mononuclear cells (PBMCs), sampled at new diagnosis, from a patient treated with antithyroid drugs. The gene calls are TRBV29-1 and TRBJ2-1; D is unclear. The origin of this receptor is a woman aged 18 to 35 with Graves disease. This CDR3 is CSVDGPINEQFF. CDR3 in DNA: TGCAGCGTTGACGGACCCATCAATGAGCAGTTCTTC.